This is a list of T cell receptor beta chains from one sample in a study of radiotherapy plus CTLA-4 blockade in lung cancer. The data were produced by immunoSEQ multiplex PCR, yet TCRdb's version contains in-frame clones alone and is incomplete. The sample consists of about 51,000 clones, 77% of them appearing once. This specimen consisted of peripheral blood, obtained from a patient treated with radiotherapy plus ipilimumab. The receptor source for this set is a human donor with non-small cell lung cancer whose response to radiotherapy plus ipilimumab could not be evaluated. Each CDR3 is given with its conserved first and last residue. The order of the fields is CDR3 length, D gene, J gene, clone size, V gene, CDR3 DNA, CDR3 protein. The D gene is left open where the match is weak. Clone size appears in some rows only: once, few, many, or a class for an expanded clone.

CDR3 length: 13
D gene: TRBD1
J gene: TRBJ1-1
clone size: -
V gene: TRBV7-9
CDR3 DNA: TGTGCCAGCAGCCGGGACAGGATGACTGAAGCTTTCTTT
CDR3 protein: CASSRDRMTEAFF

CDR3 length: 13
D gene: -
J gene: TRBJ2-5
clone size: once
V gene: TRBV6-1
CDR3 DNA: TGTGCCAGCAGAGAGTTCATAAGAGAGACCCAGTACTTC
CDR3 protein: CASREFIRETQYF

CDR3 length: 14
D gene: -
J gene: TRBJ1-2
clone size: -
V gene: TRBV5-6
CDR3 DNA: TGTGCCAGCAGTTTACCGACAGGTGGCTATGGCTACACCTTC
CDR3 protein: CASSLPTGGYGYTF

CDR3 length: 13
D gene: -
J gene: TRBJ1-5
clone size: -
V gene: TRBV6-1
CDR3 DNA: TGTGCCAGCAGTGAAAGGCGGTCCCAGCCCCAGCATTTT
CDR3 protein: CASSERRSQPQHF

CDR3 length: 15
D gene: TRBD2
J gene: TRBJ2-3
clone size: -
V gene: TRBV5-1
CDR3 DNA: TGCGCCAGCAGCTTAGCGGGGGGGATCGCAGATACGCAGTATTTT
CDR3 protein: CASSLAGGIADTQYF

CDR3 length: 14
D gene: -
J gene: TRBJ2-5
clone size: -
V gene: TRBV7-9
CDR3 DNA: TGTGCCAGCAGCTTTTCTAGCCGCAAAGAGACCCAGTACTTC
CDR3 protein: CASSFSSRKETQYF

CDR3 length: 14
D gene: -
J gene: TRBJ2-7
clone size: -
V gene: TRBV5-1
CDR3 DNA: TGCGCCAGCAGCTTGGAGGGCAGGGCGGGGGAGCAGTACTTC
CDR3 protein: CASSLEGRAGEQYF

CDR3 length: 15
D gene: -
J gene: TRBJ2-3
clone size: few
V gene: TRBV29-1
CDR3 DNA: TGCAGCGTTGAAGACGCGGGCGATGGGACAGATACGCAGTATTTT
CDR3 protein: CSVEDAGDGTDTQYF

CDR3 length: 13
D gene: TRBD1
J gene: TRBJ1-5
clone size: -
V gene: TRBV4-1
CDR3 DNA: TGCGCCAGCAGCCGCACAGGGGGACAGCCCCAGCATTTT
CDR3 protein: CASSRTGGQPQHF

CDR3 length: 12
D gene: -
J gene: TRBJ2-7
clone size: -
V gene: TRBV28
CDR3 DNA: TGTGCCAGCAGTGACAACGTGAGCGAGCAGTACTTC
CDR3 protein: CASSDNVSEQYF

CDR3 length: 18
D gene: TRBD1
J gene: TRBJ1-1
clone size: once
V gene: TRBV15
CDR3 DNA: TGTGCCACCAGCAGAGATCAGGTTAGGACAGGCATGAACACTGAAGCTTTCTTT
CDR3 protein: CATSRDQVRTGMNTEAFF

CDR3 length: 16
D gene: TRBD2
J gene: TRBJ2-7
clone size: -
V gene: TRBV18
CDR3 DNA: TGTGCCAGCTCACCGGGACTAGCGGGAGAAGGCTACGAGCAGTACTTC
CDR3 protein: CASSPGLAGEGYEQYF

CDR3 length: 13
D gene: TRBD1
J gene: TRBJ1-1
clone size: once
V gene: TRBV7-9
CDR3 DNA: TGTGCCAGCACCTCGCAGGGGGACACTGAAGCTTTCTTT
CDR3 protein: CASTSQGDTEAFF

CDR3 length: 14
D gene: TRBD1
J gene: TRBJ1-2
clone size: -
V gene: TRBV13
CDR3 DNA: TGTGCCAGCAGCTTAGGCTCAGGGGGCTATGGCTACACCTTC
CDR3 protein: CASSLGSGGYGYTF

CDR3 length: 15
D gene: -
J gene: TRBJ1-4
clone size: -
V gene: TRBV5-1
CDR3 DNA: TGCGCCAGCAGCTTGGTTGCTGGGGGCGACGAAAAACTGTTTTTT
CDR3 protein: CASSLVAGGDEKLFF

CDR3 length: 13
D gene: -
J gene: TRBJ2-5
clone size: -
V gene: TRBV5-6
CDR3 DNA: TGTGCCAGCAGCTTGGACTACCAGGAGACCCAGTACTTC
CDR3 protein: CASSLDYQETQYF

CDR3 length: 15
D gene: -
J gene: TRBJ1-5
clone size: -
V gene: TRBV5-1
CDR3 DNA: TGCGCCAGCAGCTTGGTGGGTGGGGCGGCTCAGCCCCAGCATTTT
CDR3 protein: CASSLVGGAAQPQHF

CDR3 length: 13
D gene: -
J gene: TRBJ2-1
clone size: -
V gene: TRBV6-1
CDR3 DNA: TGTGCCAGCAGTCTAAGCGGGTCGGGTGAGCAGTTCTTC
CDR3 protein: CASSLSGSGEQFF

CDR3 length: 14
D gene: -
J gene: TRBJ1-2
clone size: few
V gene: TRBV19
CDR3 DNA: TGTGCCAGTAGTATAGACCGAGCTAACTATGGCTACACCTTC
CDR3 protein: CASSIDRANYGYTF

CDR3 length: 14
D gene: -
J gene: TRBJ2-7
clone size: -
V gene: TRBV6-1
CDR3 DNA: TGTGCCAGCATACCCTTCGTCGGAGCTTACGAGCAGTACTTC
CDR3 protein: CASIPFVGAYEQYF

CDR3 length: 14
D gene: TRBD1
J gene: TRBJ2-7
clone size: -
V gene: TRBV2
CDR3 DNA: TGTGCCAGTAATGCCGGGACAGGGGCCTACGAGCAGTACTTC
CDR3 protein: CASNAGTGAYEQYF

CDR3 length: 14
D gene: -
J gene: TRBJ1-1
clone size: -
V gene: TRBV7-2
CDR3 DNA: TGTGCCAGCAGACTTACAGGGTTGGGCACTGAAGCTTTCTTT
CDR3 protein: CASRLTGLGTEAFF

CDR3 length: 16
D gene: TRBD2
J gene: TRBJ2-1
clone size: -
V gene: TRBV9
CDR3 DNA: TGTGCCAGCAGCGCCGCCAGCGGGGGACCCTACAATGAGCAGTTCTTC
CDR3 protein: CASSAASGGPYNEQFF

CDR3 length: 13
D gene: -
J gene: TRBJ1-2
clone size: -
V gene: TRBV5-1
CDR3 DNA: TGCGCCAGCAGCTTGAGCCTTAGCTATGGCTACACCTTC
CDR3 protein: CASSLSLSYGYTF

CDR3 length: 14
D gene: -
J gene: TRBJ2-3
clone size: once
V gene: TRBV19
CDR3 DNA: TGTGCCAGTAGTCGTACTGGGCGCACAGATACGCAGTATTTT
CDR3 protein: CASSRTGRTDTQYF

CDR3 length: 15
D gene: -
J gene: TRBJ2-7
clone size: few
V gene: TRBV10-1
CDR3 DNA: TGCGCCAGCAGTGAGTCGGGGGGATGGAAGTACGAGCAGTACTTC
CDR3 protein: CASSESGGWKYEQYF

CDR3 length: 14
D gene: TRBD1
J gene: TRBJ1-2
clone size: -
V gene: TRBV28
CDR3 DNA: TGTGCCAGCAGATTACCCGGGACAGATTATGGCTACACCTTC
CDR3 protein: CASRLPGTDYGYTF

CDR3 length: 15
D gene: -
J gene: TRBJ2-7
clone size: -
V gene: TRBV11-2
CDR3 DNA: TGTGCCAGCAGCTTAAAGGCAGGGGCGCCCTACGAGCAGTACTTC
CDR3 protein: CASSLKAGAPYEQYF

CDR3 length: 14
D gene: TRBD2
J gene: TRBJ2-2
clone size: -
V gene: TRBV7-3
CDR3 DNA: TGTGCCAGCAGCAGACTAGCGGGAGCCGGGGAGCTGTTTTTT
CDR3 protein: CASSRLAGAGELFF

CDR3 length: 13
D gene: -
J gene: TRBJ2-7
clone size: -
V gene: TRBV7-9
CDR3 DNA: TGTGCCAGCAGCTTATACAGCTCCTACGAGCAGTACTTC
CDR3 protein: CASSLYSSYEQYF

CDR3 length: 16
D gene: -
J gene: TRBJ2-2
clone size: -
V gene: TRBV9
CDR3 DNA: TGTGCCAGCAGCGTGGCCGCGGGGGCAAACACCGGGGAGCTGTTTTTT
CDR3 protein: CASSVAAGANTGELFF

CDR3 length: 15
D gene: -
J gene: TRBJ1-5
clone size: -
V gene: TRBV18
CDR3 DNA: TGTGCCAGCTCACCACAGAGGGCAGGAGGTCAGCCCCAGCATTTT
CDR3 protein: CASSPQRAGGQPQHF

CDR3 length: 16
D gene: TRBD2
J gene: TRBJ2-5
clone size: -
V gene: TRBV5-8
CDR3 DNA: TGTGCCAGCAGCTTGGATCAGCGGGGGGGCACGGAGACCCAGTACTTC
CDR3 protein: CASSLDQRGGTETQYF

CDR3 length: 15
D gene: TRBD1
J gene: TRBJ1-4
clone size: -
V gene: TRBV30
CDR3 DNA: TGTGCCTGGAGTGACCGGGACAGGGGGAATGAAAAACTGTTTTTT
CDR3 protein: CAWSDRDRGNEKLFF

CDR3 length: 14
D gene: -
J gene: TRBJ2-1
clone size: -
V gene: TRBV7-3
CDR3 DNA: TGTGCCAGCAGCCCGTTCCCAGGTTTCTATGAGCAGTTCTTC
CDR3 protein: CASSPFPGFYEQFF

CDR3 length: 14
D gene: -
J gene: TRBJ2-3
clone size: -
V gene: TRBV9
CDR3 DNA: TGTGCCAGCAGCGGCCCGAGAAGCACAGATACGCAGTATTTT
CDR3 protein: CASSGPRSTDTQYF

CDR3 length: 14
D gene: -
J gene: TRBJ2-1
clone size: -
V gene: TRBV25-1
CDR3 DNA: TGTGCCAGCAGGGGACCCCGGGCGGGGAATGAGCAGTTCTTC
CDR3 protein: CASRGPRAGNEQFF

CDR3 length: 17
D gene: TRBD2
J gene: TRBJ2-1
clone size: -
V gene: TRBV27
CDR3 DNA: TGTGCCAGCAGTTTAGGTTCGAGCGGGGAAACCTACAATGAGCAGTTCTTC
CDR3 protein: CASSLGSSGETYNEQFF

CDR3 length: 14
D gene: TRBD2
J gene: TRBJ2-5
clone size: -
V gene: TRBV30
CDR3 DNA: TGTGCCTGGAGCTTTAGCGGGGGGGCCGTGACCCAGTACTTC
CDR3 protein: CAWSFSGGAVTQYF

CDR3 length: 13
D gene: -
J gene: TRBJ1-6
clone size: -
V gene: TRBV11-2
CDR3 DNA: TGTGCCAGCAGCTTAGACAGGGGCTCACCCCTCCACTTT
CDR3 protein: CASSLDRGSPLHF

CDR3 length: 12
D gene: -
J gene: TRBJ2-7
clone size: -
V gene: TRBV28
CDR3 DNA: TGTGCCAGCAGTCCCCGCGCTGACGAGCAGTACTTC
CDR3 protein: CASSPRADEQYF

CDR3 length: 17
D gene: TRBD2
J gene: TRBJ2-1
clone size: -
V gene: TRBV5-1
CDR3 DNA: TGCGCCAGCAGCTTTCAACCTAGCGGGAGCTCCTACAATGAGCAGTTCTTC
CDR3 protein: CASSFQPSGSSYNEQFF

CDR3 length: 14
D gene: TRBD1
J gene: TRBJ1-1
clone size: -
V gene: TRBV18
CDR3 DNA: TGTGCCAGCTCACCGGGACAGGGTTCCACTGAAGCTTTCTTT
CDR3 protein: CASSPGQGSTEAFF

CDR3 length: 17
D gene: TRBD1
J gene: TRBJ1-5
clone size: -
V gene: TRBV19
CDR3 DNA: TGTGCCAGTAGTAAGCCCCGGGACAGGGGCGGCAATCAGCCCCAGCATTTT
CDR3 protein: CASSKPRDRGGNQPQHF